The source of this T cell receptor (beta chain) is a study of cytomegalovirus exposure and HLA in healthy donors. General observations from the study: Some V segments (TRBV6-2 and TRBV6-3 among them) were excluded as indistinguishable. For most TCR sequences rarity was the rule, although some public TCRs occurred in many donors.

A remark on this clone: Its cognate antigen is unknown.

Between the trimmed V and J ends, which lost 5 bases and 1 base, there was a span of 13 bases. The germline gives CDR1 SEHNR, CDR2 FQNEAQ (reference sequence). CDR3 length: 15 residues. PCR primers comprised 60 Vbeta and 13 Jbeta primers. The table came from immunoSEQ multiplex PCR; TCRdb's copy has only in-frame clones and leaves some out. The data hold just over 150,000 clones, with approximately 84% observed a single time. The receptor was derived from a man aged 18 to 29 in good health and CMV-seropositive. This rearrangement joins TRBV7-9 to TRBJ2-3, with D maybe TRBD1 (5 bases). Sequencing input: PBMCs. The CDR3 here is CASSAEGARTDTQYF. CDR3 in DNA: TGTGCCAGCAGCGCGGAAGGGGCGCGCACAGATACGCAGTATTTT.